Presented here are 28 T cell receptor beta chains from one specimen sequenced in a study of Ad26.COV2.S vaccination and SARS-CoV-2 variants. The treatment is: 15 to 20 received Ad26.COV2.S at low or high dose, single or two shots; about 5 received placebo; per-sample allocation not given. After the first vaccine or placebo injection, samples were drawn on day 63. The table came from immunoSEQ multiplex PCR; TCRdb's copy has only in-frame clones and leaves some out. The table shows about 480,000 clones, with approximately 88% occurring only once. The sample was peripheral blood, taken in a trial of Ad26.COV2.S vaccine versus placebo. These receptors were collected from a person between 18 and 65 years old who received the Ad26.COV2.S COVID-19 vaccine or a placebo.

V gene TRBV9 combines with J gene TRBJ1-2; tentatively, D is TRBD1 (5 bases). Deletions cut 2 bases from V and 2 bases from J, with 13 bases between. CDR1 SGDLS and CDR2 YYNGEE come from the germline V gene. The CDR3 has 15 amino acids. CDR3 in DNA: TGTGCCAGCAGCGTCCCTGGGGCAGAGAACTATGGCTACACCTTC. It is translated as CASSVPGAENYGYTF.

Here the CDR3 reads CASSDTGARGGYTF. For the CDR3, the DNA is TGTGCCAGCAGTGACACGGGAGCTCGAGGGGGCTACACCTTC. The chain recombines TRBV6-4 with TRBJ1-2; D unresolved. With 2 bases removed from V and 8 bases from J, the gap between germline ends came to 15 bases. Per the germline V gene, CDR1 is MRHNA and CDR2 is SNTAGT. The CDR3 has 14 amino acids.

The J gene is TRBJ1-3, the V gene TRBV7-9; D gene uncertain. This CDR3 spans 12 amino acids. The V gene lost 1 base and the J gene lost 4 bases, with 2 bases spanning the gap. Germline CDR1 is SEHNR and CDR2 is FQNEAQ (reference sequence). The CDR3 sequence is CASSLGGNTIYF. For the CDR3, the DNA is TGTGCCAGCAGCTTAGGGGGAAACACCATATATTTT.

V gene TRBV19 combines with J gene TRBJ2-3; 11 positions match TRBD2. CDR1 is LNHDA and CDR2 is SQIVND in the germline V gene (reference sequence). Trimming cost V 5 bases and J 6 bases; bases outside gene matches: 10. The CDR3 has 16 residues. CDR3: CASSPGLAGPFDTQYF. DNA of the CDR3: TGTGCCAGTAGTCCTGGACTAGCGGGTCCTTTCGATACGCAGTATTTT.

The chain links TRBV18 to TRBJ2-1, with 8 bases that match TRBD2. Germline V gene data show CDR1 as KGHSH and CDR2 as LQKENI. The CDR3 length is 17 residues. The V segment lost 3 bases and the J segment 8 bases; nucleotides outside the gene matches: 15. CDR3 nucleotide sequence: TGTGCCAGCTCACCTTTGGGGCCGGGACTAGTACCCGATGAGCAGTTCTTC. It translates to CASSPLGPGLVPDEQFF.

Comment on this clone: No conserved phenylalanine or tryptophan is present at the end of the CDR3, so a read error is the likely explanation. The limits of the CDR3 on the DNA are not certain, so only TCRdb's listed CDR3 is given. The V call is TRBV2, the J call TRBJ1-1; the DNA was not compared with TRBD1, the D call given in the table. The CDR3 numbers 13 amino acids, ends counted. Germline CDR1 is SNHLY and CDR2 is FYNNEI. CDR3: CASSEDGSTVARR.

There are a few counts of this clone. The chain recombines TRBV19 with TRBJ1-2; no reliable D call. In germline, CDR1 is LNHDA, CDR2 SQIVND (reference sequence). V was pared by 1 base and J by 6 bases, with 12 bases between. This CDR3 is 14 amino acids long. The CDR3 here is CASSIAEGRDGYTF. The CDR3 nucleotides read TGTGCCAGTAGTATAGCTGAGGGAAGGGATGGCTACACCTTC.

This rearrangement joins TRBV6-6 to TRBJ1-5, with no clear D. The CDR3 has 13 residues. Trimming took off 6 bases at V and 6 bases at J, with 12 bases between the two ends. The V gene's germline CDR1 is MNHNY and CDR2 SVGAGI (reference sequence). As DNA, the CDR3 is TGTGCCAGCAGCCCTCAAATTCGTCAGCCCCAGCATTTT. Protein product: CASSPQIRQPQHF.

This rearrangement joins TRBV4-2 to TRBJ2-1, with TRBD2 as a possible D gene (5 bases). The length of the CDR3 is 15 residues. The germline gives CDR1 LGHNA, CDR2 YNFKEQ. V lost 1 base to trimming and J lost 2 bases, with 9 bases between them. CDR3 loop: CASSQAGGPYNEQFF. In DNA, the CDR3 is TGTGCCAGCAGCCAAGCCGGAGGACCCTACAATGAGCAGTTCTTC.

The rearrangement links TRBV28 to TRBJ1-5, with a weak D call TRBD1 (6 bases). The V gene lost 3 bases and the J gene lost 6 bases, with 12 bases spanning the gap. CDR1 and CDR2 (germline): MDHEN, SYDVKM. CDR3 length equals 14 residues. The CDR3 nucleotides are TGTGCCAGCAGTTTGATGGCAGGGGTTCAGCCCCAGCATTTT. It specifies CASSLMAGVQPQHF.

This chain joins TRBV25-1 and TRBJ2-1, with TRBD1 matching over 8 bases. This CDR3 region has 14 residues. After removal of 7 bases from V and 4 bases from J, the junction contained 6 bases not matched to a gene. Germline V lookup: CDR1 MGHDK, CDR2 SYGVNS. Written as DNA, the CDR3 is TGTGCCAGCATCCGGGACAGGCGTTACAATGAGCAGTTCTTC. This encodes CASIRDRRYNEQFF.

Only one count was recorded for this clone. The rearrangement uses TRBV14 and TRBJ2-1; unclear D gene. CDR1 is SGHDN and CDR2 is FVKESK in the germline V gene. The CDR3 is 14 amino acids. Trimming shortened V by 0 bases and J by 7 bases, and 10 bases separated the two germline ends. CDR3 sequence (DNA): TGTGCCAGCAGCCAAGACTTGGGATTTAATGAGCAGTTCTTC. It encodes CASSQDLGFNEQFF.

The CDR3 DNA is TGTGCCAGCAGCTTTCCCAGCTCCTACGAGCAGTACTTC. Protein product: CASSFPSSYEQYF. This sequence joins TRBV7-9 and TRBJ2-7; D is uncertain. With 3 bases removed from V and 0 bases from J, the gap between germline ends came to 6 bases. This CDR3 contains 13 residues. CDR1 is SEHNR and CDR2 is FQNEAQ in the germline V gene (reference sequence).

V gene TRBV3-1 (or the pseudogene TRBV3-2) combines with J gene TRBJ2-2; 10 positions match TRBD1. The CDR3 is made up of 15 amino acids. The V gene's germline CDR1 is LGHDT and CDR2 YNNKEL (reference sequence). Unmatched junction bases numbered 7, after V lost 7 bases and J lost 5 bases. The CDR3 reads CASTRQGAVTGELFF. Here the CDR3 DNA reads TGTGCCAGCACCCGACAGGGGGCGGTTACCGGGGAGCTGTTTTTT.

V usage is TRBV28 and J usage is TRBJ2-7; a possible D gene is TRBD1 (6 bases). The V gene lost 9 bases and the J gene lost 2 bases, with 14 bases spanning the gap. Germline lookup yields CDR1 MDHEN and CDR2 SYDVKM. The CDR3 runs to 13 residues. The CDR3 loop is CASQYRETYEQYF. Here the CDR3 DNA reads TGTGCCAGTCAATACAGGGAAACCTACGAGCAGTACTTC.

V usage is TRBV6-2 or TRBV6-3 and J usage is TRBJ2-7; 15 bases map to TRBD2. This CDR3 comprises 14 residues. V was pared by 4 bases and J by 6 bases, with 1 base of the junction left unmatched. Germline V gives CDR1 MNHEY, CDR2 SVGEGT. The CDR3 spells CASSWTSGRVEQYF. In DNA, the CDR3 is TGTGCCAGCAGTTGGACTAGCGGGAGGGTCGAGCAGTACTTC.

This clone was counted only a few times. The rearrangement joins TRBV4-1 to TRBJ2-3; the D gene is possibly TRBD2 (6 bases). Germline CDR1 reads MGHRA; CDR2 reads YSYEKL. The V end was cut by 0 bases, the J end by 6 bases, with 16 bases between. The CDR3 runs to 16 residues. In nucleotides, the CDR3 is TGCGCCAGCAGCCAAGATTTGGGTGGGGCGGGGGATACGCAGTATTTT. This gives the protein CASSQDLGGAGDTQYF.

The chain uses TRBV18 and TRBJ2-5; maybe TRBD2 (5 bases). The CDR3 spans 12 residues. The germline V and J ends were trimmed by 3 bases and 9 bases, with 11 bases remaining between them. CDR1 is KGHSH, CDR2 LQKENI, per germline. Written as DNA, the CDR3 is TGTGCCAGCTCACCGTCCCTGGAGGCCCAGTACTTC. Amino acids: CASSPSLEAQYF. The whole variable domain, remainder taken from reference TRBV18 and TRBJ2-5, is NAGVMQNPRHLVRRRGQEARLRCSPMKGHSHVYWYRQLPEEGLKFMVYLQKENIIDESGMPKERFSAEFPKEGPSILRIQQVVRGDSAAYFCASSPSLEAQYFGPGTRLLVL.

This clone came up a few times. The gene calls are TRBV28 and TRBJ1-5; 11 positions match TRBD1. J was trimmed by 6 bases and V by 5 bases; bases with no gene match: 6. CDR3 length: 15 residues. Per the germline V gene, CDR1 is MDHEN and CDR2 is SYDVKM. CDR3 sequence: CASSRTGGAGQPQHF. The DNA for the CDR3 is TGTGCCAGCAGTCGGACAGGGGGCGCGGGTCAGCCCCAGCATTTT.

The chain has TRBV5-1 and TRBJ2-5; D might be TRBD2 (6 bases). The CDR3 length is 13 residues. Germline CDR1 and CDR2: SGHRS and YFSETQ. Trimming cost V 3 bases and J 6 bases, with 12 bases left between them. This CDR3 reads CASSSASVQTQYF. The CDR3 DNA follows: TGCGCCAGCAGCTCCGCTAGCGTGCAGACCCAGTACTTC.

The chain recombines TRBV5-4 with TRBJ2-5; 11 bases map to TRBD2. This CDR3 has 15 amino acids. The trim removed 5 bases at V and 4 bases at J, leaving 7 bases unmatched. Germline V lookup: CDR1 SGHNT, CDR2 YYREEE (reference sequence). The CDR3 loop reads CASRSRLAGIETQYF. The CDR3 DNA is TGTGCCAGCAGATCCCGACTAGCGGGAATAGAGACCCAGTACTTC.

This clone was observed a few times. The CDR3 protein is CASSIDRAGDEQYF. CDR3 sequence (DNA): TGTGCCAGCAGCATTGACAGGGCTGGGGACGAGCAGTACTTC. The V gene is TRBV21-1, the J gene TRBJ2-7; TRBD1 was called by the table and not checked on the DNA. TRBV21-1 is termed a pseudogene. This CDR3 region has 14 residues.

This rearrangement joins TRBV12-5 to TRBJ1-1; D call uncertain. The CDR3 consists of 13 residues. V lost 2 bases to trimming and J lost 2 bases, with 6 bases between them. Germline assignment: CDR1 LGHNT and CDR2 FRNRAP. CDR3 residues: CASGLYVNTEAFF. CDR3 nucleotides: TGTGCTAGTGGTTTGTATGTAAACACTGAAGCTTTCTTT.

The chain is built from TRBV11-2 and TRBJ2-3; D may be TRBD1 (6 bases). Trimming pared 1 base from V and 2 bases from J, leaving 10 bases between. Germline loops: CDR1 SGHAT, CDR2 FQNNGV. This CDR3 is built from 15 residues. CDR3 loop: CASSLAGALTDTQYF. The CDR3 DNA follows: TGTGCCAGCAGCTTAGCAGGGGCACTCACAGATACGCAGTATTTT.

The chain links TRBV7-3 to TRBJ1-1, with D uncertain. Looked up from germline, CDR1 is SGHTA and CDR2 is FQGTGA. The V end was cut by 4 bases, the J end by 0 bases, with 18 bases between. CDR3 length equals 17 residues. As DNA, the CDR3 is TGTGCCAGCAGCTCCGGTGGCGGCAGCCTGTTGAACACTGAAGCTTTCTTT. Translating it yields CASSSGGGSLLNTEAFF.

V and J are TRBV7-2 and TRBJ2-7; D perhaps matches TRBD2 (7 bases). The V end was cut by 5 bases, the J end by 1 base, with 15 bases between. This CDR3 has 15 residues. Looked up from germline, CDR1 is SGHTA and CDR2 is FQGNSA. The chain's CDR3 is CASSQGRGGSYEQYF. The CDR3, as DNA: TGTGCCAGCAGCCAGGGGAGGGGTGGGTCCTACGAGCAGTACTTC.

About this clone itself: The sample has other DNA sequences that encode this CDR3 too. V usage is TRBV27 and J usage is TRBJ2-7, with D perhaps given as TRBD1 or TRBD2 (5 bases each). The CDR3 spans 14 residues. CDR1 and CDR2 from the germline V gene are MNHEY and SMNVEV (reference sequence). Deletions cut 6 bases from V and 2 bases from J, with 14 bases between. CDR3: CASSRRDGPYEQYF. DNA for the CDR3: TGTGCCAGCAGCCGCCGGGACGGCCCCTACGAGCAGTACTTC.

The chain carries TRBV7-2 and TRBJ2-1; D gene ambiguous. This CDR3 comprises 12 residues. CDR1 and CDR2 (germline): SGHTA, FQGNSA. The ends were cut back, 1 base at V and 12 bases at J, with 10 bases in the middle. DNA of the CDR3: TGTGCCAGCAGCTTAGTACCAGGCCCGCAGTTCTTC. Translating it yields CASSLVPGPQFF. Full variable domain (rest looked up from reference TRBV7-2 and TRBJ2-1): GAGVSQSPSNKVTEKGKDVELRCDPISGHTALYWYRQSLGQGLEFLIYFQGNSAPDKSGLPSDRFSAERTGGSVSTLTIQRTQQEDSAVYLCASSLVPGPQFFGPGTRLTVL.